The 6 T cell receptor beta chains below all came from one sample that was sequenced in a study of CD8 T cells in ankylosing spondylitis. MiXCR, applied by TCRdb to the 5' RACE reads, yields one record per CDR3 protein. Of some 250,000 distinct CDR3 sequences detected, about 24% appear once; the ten largest clones hold roughly 0.67%. The sequenced material came from blood, either unsorted or a sorted T cell fraction (not recorded which). The origin of the receptors is a male donor with ankylosing spondylitis or in good health (not recorded which).

The V call is TRBV6-1, the J call TRBJ1-6; weak D call: TRBD1 (6 bases). Trimming stripped 6 bases from V and 10 bases from J, with 13 bases between. Germline-derived CDR1 and CDR2 are MNHNS and SASEGT. The CDR3 has 13 amino acids. The CDR3 protein is CASSRDQGSPLHF. The CDR3 DNA reads as TGTGCCAGCAGCCGGGACCAGGGGTCACCCCTCCACTTT.

This clonotype was found many times. The CDR3: CASSLVSPGTYEQYF. The CDR3 DNA is TGTGCCAGCAGTTTAGTTTCGCCCGGAACCTACGAGCAGTACTTC. V usage is TRBV12-3 or TRBV12-4 and J usage is TRBJ2-7, with D uncertain. The CDR3 contains 15 residues. V lost 1 base to trimming and J lost 2 bases, with 12 bases between them.

This clonotype was picked up many times. This sequence joins TRBV29-1 and TRBJ1-1, with a tentative D call TRBD1 (6 bases). The germline gives CDR1 SQVTM, CDR2 ANQGSEA. V lost 7 bases, J lost 1 base, and 13 bases lay in between. The CDR3 is 13 residues long. The CDR3 DNA reads as TGCAGCGGGCGCCAGGGGTGGAACACTGAAGCTTTCTTT. Amino acid sequence: CSGRQGWNTEAFF.

This clonotype was detected many times. The CDR3: CASSPAGGRWEQFF. CDR3 DNA sequence: TGTGCCAGCAGCCCTGCAGGGGGTAGGTGGGAGCAGTTCTTC. The V and J genes are TRBV11-2 and TRBJ2-1, with 7 bases that match TRBD1. The length of the CDR3 is 14 residues. After removal of 5 bases from V and 10 bases from J, the junction contained 11 bases not matched to a gene. Germline values: CDR1 SGHAT, CDR2 FQNNGV.

The chain employs TRBV3-1 and TRBJ2-1; D not certain. The CDR3 length is 12 residues. CDR1 and CDR2 (germline): LGHDT, YNNKEL (reference sequence). V lost 1 base and J lost 10, with 8 bases in between. This CDR3 reads CASSQGSREQFF. CDR3 sequence (DNA): TGTGCCAGCAGCCAAGGGTCGCGGGAGCAGTTCTTC.

This clonotype was counted a few times. The chain couples TRBV12-3 or TRBV12-4 to TRBJ1-5; no firm D call. This CDR3 has 13 residues. V lost 8 bases to trimming and J lost 4 bases, with 12 bases between them. The CDR3 nucleotides read TGTGCCAGCGGAGTCCTCGGGAATCAGCCCCAGCATTTT. Encoded protein: CASGVLGNQPQHF.